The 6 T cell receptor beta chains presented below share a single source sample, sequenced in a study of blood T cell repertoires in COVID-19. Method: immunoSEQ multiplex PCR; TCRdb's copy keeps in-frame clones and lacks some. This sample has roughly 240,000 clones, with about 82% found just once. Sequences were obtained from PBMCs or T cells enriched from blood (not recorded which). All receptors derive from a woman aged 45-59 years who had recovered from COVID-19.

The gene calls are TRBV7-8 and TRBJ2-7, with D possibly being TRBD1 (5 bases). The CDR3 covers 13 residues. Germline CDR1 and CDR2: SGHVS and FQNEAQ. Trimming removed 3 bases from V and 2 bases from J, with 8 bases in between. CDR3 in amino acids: CASSLGRAYEQYF. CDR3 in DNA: TGTGCCAGCAGCTTGGGCAGGGCCTACGAGCAGTACTTC.

As DNA, the CDR3 is TGTGCCGGACGGACAGTGAACACTGAAGCTTTCTTT. It is translated as CAGRTVNTEAFF. The chain links TRBV7-2 to TRBJ1-1; TRBD1 is a possible D gene (6 bases). V was clipped by 11 bases and J by 0 bases, with 10 bases between them. Per the germline V gene, CDR1 is SGHTA and CDR2 is FQGNSA. The CDR3 covers 12 residues.

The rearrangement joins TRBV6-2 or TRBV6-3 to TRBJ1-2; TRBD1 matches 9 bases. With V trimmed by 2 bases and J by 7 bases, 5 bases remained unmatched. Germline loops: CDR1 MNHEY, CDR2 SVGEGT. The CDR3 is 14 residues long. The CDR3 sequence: CASSYPTGGRGYTF. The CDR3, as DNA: TGTGCCAGCAGTTACCCGACAGGGGGACGTGGCTACACCTTC.

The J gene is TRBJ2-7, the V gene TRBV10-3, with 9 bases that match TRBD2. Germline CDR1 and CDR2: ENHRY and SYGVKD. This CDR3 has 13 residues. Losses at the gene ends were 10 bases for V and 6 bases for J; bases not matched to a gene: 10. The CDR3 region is CATTGTSFGEQYF. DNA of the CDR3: TGTGCCACAACCGGGACTAGCTTCGGCGAGCAGTACTTC.

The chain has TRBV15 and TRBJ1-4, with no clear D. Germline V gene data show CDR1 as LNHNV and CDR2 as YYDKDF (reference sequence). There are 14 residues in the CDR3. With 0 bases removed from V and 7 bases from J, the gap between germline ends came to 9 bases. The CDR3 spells CATSRDVGSEKLFF. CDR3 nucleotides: TGTGCCACCAGCAGAGATGTGGGCAGTGAAAAACTGTTTTTT.

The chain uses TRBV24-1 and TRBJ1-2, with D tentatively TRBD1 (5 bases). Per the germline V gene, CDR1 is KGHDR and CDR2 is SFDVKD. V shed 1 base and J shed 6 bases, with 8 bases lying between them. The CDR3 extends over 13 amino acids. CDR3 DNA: TGTGCCACCAGTGATTTCTGGGGGGATGGCTACACCTTC. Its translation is CATSDFWGDGYTF.